This T cell receptor beta chain was captured by sequencing in a study of shared clonotypes between healthy human individuals. Sequencing on ten immunoSEQ deep assay plates was performed for unsorted PBMC DNA. This table comes from immunoSEQ multiplex PCR, and its TCRdb copy is limited to in-frame clones, with some not included. The table has hundreds of thousands of clones, about 85% seen once. Germline V gene lookup returns CDR1 SGHNT and CDR2 YYREEE (reference sequence). The CDR3 is made up of 16 amino acids. V was trimmed by 0 bases and J by 1 base, leaving 11 bases between them. This sequence joins TRBV5-4 and TRBJ1-3; perhaps TRBD1 as D (6 bases). The receptor was derived from a woman aged 40 to 49 in good health. Some clones in this sample may be carry-over from other donors' samples. Sample: PBMCs. CDR3 sequence: CASSLAGGRSGNTIYF. As DNA, the CDR3 is TGTGCCAGCAGCTTGGCGGGGGGCCGGTCTGGAAACACCATATATTTT.